The clone carrying this T cell receptor (beta chain) has a count of ten or more. Its antigen is not known. TCRdb re-derived calls from the 5' RACE reads in MiXCR, one entry per CDR3 protein. The top ten hold around 22% of the sample, which has just over 350,000 distinct CDR3 sequences, approximately 14% seen once. Trimming took off 5 bases at V and 2 bases at J, with 8 bases between the two ends. CDR3 length: 13 amino acids. Germline CDR1 LGHNA, CDR2 YSLEER. The sample comes from a study of T-cell memory formation after mild COVID-19. Findings and limits, study-wide: Pre-infection memory carried some responding clones, suggesting that cross-reactive memory joined. The authors left the SARS-CoV-2 specificity of second-wave clones peaking on day 37 unconfirmed.

The receptor was derived from a man aged 18 to 29 who had mild COVID-19 (a few samples of this study predate the infection). Cell type and time point are not known. The sequenced sample was PBMCs or a T cell subset sorted from them (not recorded which). J is TRBJ2-3 and V is TRBV4-3, with unresolved D. The CDR3 sequence is CASSREDTDTQYF. The CDR3 bases are TGCGCCAGCAGCAGGGAAGACACAGATACGCAGTATTTT.